This is a list of T cell receptor beta chains from one sample in a study of blood T cell repertoires in COVID-19. Method: immunoSEQ multiplex PCR; TCRdb's copy keeps in-frame clones and lacks some. The profile shows about 400,000 clones, roughly 90% of them singletons. The sequenced sample consisted of PBMCs or T cells enriched from blood (not recorded which). These receptors were collected from a woman aged 40 to 49 with acute COVID-19. Each CDR3 is given with its conserved first and last residue. The D gene is left open where the match is weak. Clone size is not always given. Where it is, it says once, few, many or a class for expanded clones.

CDR3: CATSRDLRTGELFF
DNA: TGTGCCACCAGCAGAGACCTCCGCACCGGGGAGCTGTTTTTT
D: NA
size: once
V: TRBV15
J: TRBJ2-2

CDR3: CARSQGGSYGYTF
DNA: TGTGCCAGGTCGCAGGGGGGATCTTATGGCTACACCTTC
D: TRBD1
size: NA
V: TRBV6-5
J: TRBJ1-2

CDR3: CASSDSLESSYEQYF
DNA: TGTGCCAGCAGTGACTCGTTAGAAAGCTCCTACGAGCAGTACTTC
D: NA
size: NA
V: TRBV2
J: TRBJ2-7

CDR3: CASSPASSGANVLTF
DNA: TGTGCCAGCAGCCCCGCCAGCTCTGGGGCCAACGTCCTGACTTTC
D: NA
size: NA
V: TRBV7-7
J: TRBJ2-6

CDR3: CASRFGGGGTDTQYF
DNA: TGTGCCAGCCGTTTCGGCGGGGGAGGCACAGATACGCAGTATTTT
D: TRBD2
size: NA
V: TRBV6-5
J: TRBJ2-3

CDR3: CASSSTGQKGEKLFF
DNA: TGTGCCAGCAGCTCAACTGGACAAAAAGGGGAAAAACTGTTTTTT
D: NA
size: NA
V: TRBV7-9
J: TRBJ1-4

CDR3: CASSSSTDTQYF
DNA: TGCGCCAGCAGCTCTAGCACAGATACGCAGTATTTT
D: NA
size: NA
V: TRBV5-1
J: TRBJ2-3

CDR3: CASSLYRGQYTEAFF
DNA: TGCGCCAGCAGCCTATACAGGGGGCAGTACACTGAAGCTTTCTTT
D: TRBD1
size: NA
V: TRBV5-1
J: TRBJ1-1

CDR3: CASSDRGYGYTF
DNA: TGTGCCAGCAGCGACAGGGGTTATGGCTACACCTTC
D: TRBD1
size: NA
V: TRBV27
J: TRBJ1-2

CDR3: CASSFRDRGEQYF
DNA: TGCGCCAGCAGCTTCCGGGACAGGGGCGAGCAGTACTTC
D: TRBD1
size: NA
V: TRBV5-1
J: TRBJ2-7

CDR3: CASSQLTSGGYNEQFF
DNA: TGCGCCAGCAGCCAGCTCACTAGCGGGGGCTACAATGAGCAGTTCTTC
D: TRBD2
size: NA
V: TRBV4-1
J: TRBJ2-1

CDR3: CASSGTGTGNQPQHF
DNA: TGTGCCAGCAGCGGGACAGGGACGGGCAATCAGCCCCAGCATTTT
D: TRBD1
size: NA
V: TRBV3-1/TRBV3-2
J: TRBJ1-5

CDR3: CATSIADRGMGKTEAFF
DNA: TGTGCCACCAGCATAGCGGACAGGGGGATGGGAAAGACTGAAGCTTTCTTT
D: TRBD1
size: NA
V: TRBV15
J: TRBJ1-1

CDR3: CASSYLRAPNTEAFF
DNA: TGCGCCAGCAGCTACCTTCGAGCCCCGAACACTGAAGCTTTCTTT
D: NA
size: NA
V: TRBV5-1
J: TRBJ1-1